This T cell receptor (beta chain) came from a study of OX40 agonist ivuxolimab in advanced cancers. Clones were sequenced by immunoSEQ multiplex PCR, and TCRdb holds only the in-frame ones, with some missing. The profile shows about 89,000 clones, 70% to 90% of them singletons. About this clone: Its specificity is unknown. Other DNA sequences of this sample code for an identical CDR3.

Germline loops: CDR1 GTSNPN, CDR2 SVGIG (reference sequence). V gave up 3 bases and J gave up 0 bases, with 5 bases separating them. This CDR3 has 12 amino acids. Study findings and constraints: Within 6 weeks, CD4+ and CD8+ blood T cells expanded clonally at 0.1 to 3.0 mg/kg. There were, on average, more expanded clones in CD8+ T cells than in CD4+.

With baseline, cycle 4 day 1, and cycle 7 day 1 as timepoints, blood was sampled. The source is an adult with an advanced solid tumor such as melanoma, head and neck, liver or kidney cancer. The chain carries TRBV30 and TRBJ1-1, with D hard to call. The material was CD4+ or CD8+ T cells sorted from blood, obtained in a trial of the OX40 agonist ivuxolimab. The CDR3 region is CAWRRVNTEAFF. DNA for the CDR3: TGTGCCTGGAGAAGGGTGAACACTGAAGCTTTCTTT. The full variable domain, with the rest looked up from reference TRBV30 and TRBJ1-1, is SQTIHQWPATLVQPVGSPLSLECTVEGTSNPNLYWYRQAAGRGLQLLFYSVGIGQISSEVPQNLSASRPQDRQFILSSKKLLLSDSGFYLCAWRRVNTEAFFGQGTRLTVV.